Below, 30 T cell receptor beta chains from the same sample are listed, as sequenced in a study of cytomegalovirus exposure and HLA in healthy donors. PCR employed 60 Vbeta and 13 Jbeta primers. TCRdb's table, derived via immunoSEQ multiplex PCR, lists solely in-frame clones and lacks some. This listing includes about 170,000 clones. The sequencing sample was made of PBMCs. These receptors all come from a woman between 18 and 29 years old in good health and CMV-seropositive.

The V gene is TRBV11-2, the J gene TRBJ2-1; 7 bases are a match to TRBD2. The V gene end was trimmed by 2 bases and the J gene end by 2 bases; junction bases not matched to a gene: 6. Per germline, CDR1 SGHAT and CDR2 FQNNGV. There are 16 residues in the CDR3. The CDR3 sequence is CASSLIKREAYNEQFF. In DNA form, the CDR3 reads TGTGCCAGCAGCTTAATAAAGCGGGAAGCCTACAATGAGCAGTTCTTC.

The chain employs TRBV2 and TRBJ2-2; no reliable D call. The V gene's germline CDR1 is SNHLY and CDR2 FYNNEI. Between the trimmed V and J ends, which lost 3 bases and 1 base, there was a span of 3 bases. The CDR3 consists of 13 residues. CDR3 residues: CASSDKNTGELFF. In DNA form, the CDR3 reads TGTGCCAGCAGTGACAAGAACACCGGGGAGCTGTTTTTT.

In DNA, the CDR3 is TGCGCCAGCAGCTTGGCGGCCCCCGGGGAGCAGTTCTTC. Protein sequence: CASSLAAPGEQFF. The chain employs TRBV5-1 and TRBJ2-1, with no clear D. The CDR3 extends over 13 amino acids. The germline V and J ends were trimmed by 0 bases and 10 bases, with 11 bases remaining between them. The germline gives CDR1 SGHRS, CDR2 YFSETQ.

The J gene is TRBJ1-5, the V gene TRBV2; 9 nucleotides match TRBD1. J was trimmed by 5 bases and V by 7 bases; bases with no gene match: 9. In germline, CDR1 is SNHLY, CDR2 FYNNEI. The CDR3 has 15 residues. The CDR3 DNA sequence: TGTGCCAGCACTGTCAGGACAGGGGTTTATCAGCCCCAGCATTTT. This translates into CASTVRTGVYQPQHF.

The rearrangement uses TRBV10-3 and TRBJ2-5, with 7 bases matching TRBD2. Matching the DNA end better, TRBJ2-7 makes the J call doubtful. The CDR3 contains 14 residues. Germline V gives CDR1 ENHRY, CDR2 SYGVKD. This CDR3 reads CAISTGTISYEQYF. The DNA for the CDR3 is TGTGCCATCAGTACCGGGACTATCTCCTACGAGCAGTACTTC.

This rearrangement joins TRBV10-3 to TRBJ2-3; 11 bases map to TRBD2. The germline CDR1 and CDR2 sequences are ENHRY and SYGVKD. The ends lost 6 bases at V and 6 bases at J; junction bases unmatched: 5. CDR3 length: 14 amino acids. This CDR3 is CAISASGRMDTQYF. DNA for the CDR3: TGTGCCATCAGCGCTAGCGGGAGGATGGATACGCAGTATTTT.

This rearrangement joins TRBV9 to TRBJ1-4; D gene ambiguous. Trimming shortened V by 3 bases and J by 0 bases, and 15 bases separated the two germline ends. The germline V gene encodes CDR1 SGDLS and CDR2 YYNGEE. The CDR3 length is 17 residues. CDR3 nucleotides: TGTGCCAGCAGCGCTCAACCCGGGTCTGCAACTAATGAAAAACTGTTTTTT. Its protein product is CASSAQPGSATNEKLFF.

The chain joins TRBV6-6 to TRBJ1-5; TRBD1 matches at 7 bases. The CDR3 has 15 amino acids. The V gene's germline CDR1 is MNHNY and CDR2 SVGAGI (reference sequence). V dropped 2 bases and J dropped 6; count of bases not matched to a gene: 7. CDR3 DNA: TGTGCCAGCAGTTACGACCCGACAGGGCCTCAGCCCCAGCATTTT. As protein: CASSYDPTGPQPQHF.

The rearrangement links TRBV2 to TRBJ1-6, with D unclear. Germline loops: CDR1 SNHLY, CDR2 FYNNEI. The V end was cut by 8 bases, the J end by 7 bases, with 15 bases between. CDR3 length equals 14 residues. In DNA form, the CDR3 reads TGTGCCAGCGGAAAAGGGAGAGACAATTCACCCCTCCACTTT. Translating gives CASGKGRDNSPLHF.

The chain carries TRBV12-5 and TRBJ2-1; 9 bases agree with TRBD1. The V gene end was trimmed by 6 bases and the J gene end by 7 bases; junction bases not matched to a gene: 7. The CDR3 contains 14 residues. The germline V gene has CDR1 LGHNT and CDR2 FRNRAP. The CDR3 nucleotides read TGTGCTAGTGGCTCCGGGACAGGGTGGAATGAGCAGTTCTTC. This codes for CASGSGTGWNEQFF.

The chain links TRBV10-3 to TRBJ1-2; D perhaps matches TRBD1 (5 bases). Trimming shortened V by 8 bases and J by 6 bases, and 10 bases separated the two germline ends. This CDR3 has 11 amino acids. From germline, CDR1 is ENHRY and CDR2 SYGVKD. In DNA form, the CDR3 reads TGTGCCATCGGCCCGGGGGATGGCTACACCTTC. Amino acids: CAIGPGDGYTF.

The chain links TRBV4-3 to TRBJ1-3; the match to TRBD1 covers 8 bases. Germline CDR1 LGHNA, CDR2 YSLEER. J gave up 6 bases and V 1 base, and 8 bases lay outside the gene matches. This CDR3 has 16 residues. CDR3 DNA: TGCGCCAGCAGCCAAGGGACAGGGAGTGGGGAAAACACCATATATTTT. This codes for CASSQGTGSGENTIYF.

Of note for this clone: One end of the junction does not line up with germline, which may come from a read error. The identical CDR3 is also encoded by other nucleotide sequences in the sample. The V gene is TRBV19, the J gene TRBJ1-5; D unclear. The CDR3 consists of 15 residues. In germline, CDR1 is LNHDA, CDR2 SQIVND (reference sequence). Here the CDR3 DNA reads TGTGCTAGTAGTATCAGAATCAATAGCAATCAGCCCCAGCATTTT. Protein product: CASSIRINSNQPQHF.

This sequence joins TRBV29-1 and TRBJ1-2; 10 nucleotides line up with TRBD1. J gave up 6 bases and V 7 bases, and 5 bases lay outside the gene matches. Germline lookup yields CDR1 SQVTM and CDR2 ANQGSEA. The CDR3 is 12 amino acids. The CDR3 DNA reads as TGCAGCGCCGGGACAGGGGTGGATGGCTACACCTTC. Amino acids: CSAGTGVDGYTF.

This chain joins TRBV7-6 and TRBJ2-7, with 9 positions matching TRBD2. The V segment lost 0 bases and the J segment 6 bases; nucleotides outside the gene matches: 9. This CDR3 has 16 amino acids. Germline values: CDR1 SGHVS, CDR2 FNYEAQ. DNA of the CDR3: TGTGCCAGCAGCTTAGCGTTTGGCGCTAGCGGGACCGAGCAGTACTTC. Translated: CASSLAFGASGTEQYF. Variable domain in full (rest from reference TRBV7-6 and TRBJ2-7): GAGVSQSPRYKVTKRGQDVALRCDPISGHVSLYWYRQALGQGPEFLTYFNYEAQQDKSGLPNDRFSAERPEGSISTLTIQRTEQRDSAMYRCASSLAFGASGTEQYFGPGTRLTVT.

The rearrangement joins TRBV10-3 to TRBJ2-3; 9 bases are a match to TRBD1. The ends lost 7 bases at V and 0 bases at J; junction bases unmatched: 5. CDR1 and CDR2 (germline): ENHRY, SYGVKD. The CDR3 has 15 residues. The CDR3 DNA is TGTGCCATCAAGGGACAGGGTAGTAGCACAGATACGCAGTATTTT. It encodes CAIKGQGSSTDTQYF.

The chain links TRBV10-1 to TRBJ2-7; the D gene is possibly TRBD2 (5 bases). CDR1 is WNHNN, CDR2 SYGVQD, per germline (reference sequence). The CDR3 totals 14 residues. The ends were cut back, 3 bases at V and 0 bases at J, with 9 bases in the middle. The CDR3 bases are TGCGCCAGCAGTGACAACCGGGGCTCCTACGAGCAGTACTTC. Residues: CASSDNRGSYEQYF.

The chain combines TRBV14 with TRBJ1-5, with D perhaps matching TRBD1 (6 bases). In germline, CDR1 is SGHDN, CDR2 FVKESK. V was trimmed by 3 bases and J by 2 bases, leaving 20 bases between them. The CDR3 is 18 amino acids. DNA for the CDR3: TGTGCCAGCAGCCAGGCGGGGGGGCGAGTGACGGGCAATCAGCCCCAGCATTTT. Its translation is CASSQAGGRVTGNQPQHF.

The V gene is TRBV21-1, the J gene TRBJ1-1; TRBD1 reflects the table's D call only, with no check against the DNA. TRBV21-1 is termed a pseudogene. The CDR3 runs 19 residues. Written as DNA, the CDR3 is TGTGCCAGCAGCAAAGCGCGGCTTGGAACAGAGCAGGGGGACACTGAAGCTTTCTTT. It codes for CASSKARLGTEQGDTEAFF.

This rearrangement joins TRBV5-1 to TRBJ2-1, with 9 bases fitting TRBD1. Germline-derived CDR1 and CDR2 are SGHRS and YFSETQ. Losses at the gene ends were 1 base for V and 9 bases for J; bases not matched to a gene: 8. This CDR3 contains 15 residues. The CDR3 protein is CASSLSTGGMGEQFF. CDR3 DNA: TGCGCCAGCAGCTTGAGCACAGGGGGCATGGGTGAGCAGTTCTTC.

CDR3 amino acids: CASSSVFGGYTF. CDR3 in DNA: TGTGCCAGCAGCTCGGTTTTCGGGGGCTACACCTTC. J is TRBJ1-2 and V is TRBV13, with D unresolved. The V and J ends lost 4 bases and 8 bases respectively, with 11 bases between them. Germline CDR1 is PRHDT and CDR2 is FYEKMQ (reference sequence). The CDR3 runs 12 residues.

V usage is TRBV9 and J usage is TRBJ2-2; D gene uncertain. V lost 5 bases and J 0 bases, leaving 11 bases between the germline ends. The CDR3 consists of 15 residues. Germline lookup yields CDR1 SGDLS and CDR2 YYNGEE. Here the CDR3 DNA reads TGTGCCAGCAGTCAAGGCAGCGCGAACACCGGGGAGCTGTTTTTT. Encoded protein: CASSQGSANTGELFF.

The gene calls are TRBV4-2 and TRBJ2-7; D not certain. The length of the CDR3 is 14 residues. The germline V gene has CDR1 LGHNA and CDR2 YNFKEQ. V dropped 1 base and J dropped 2 bases, with 9 bases sitting between them. In DNA form, the CDR3 reads TGTGCCAGCAGCCAAGTGGGCACGACCTACGAGCAGTACTTC. Its translation: CASSQVGTTYEQYF.

The rearrangement links TRBV4-1 to TRBJ1-2, with 11 nucleotides matching TRBD1. Germline CDR1 MGHRA, CDR2 YSYEKL. V trimming: 4 bases; J trimming: 6 bases; junction bases outside the gene matches: 7. The CDR3 consists of 15 residues. CDR3 region: CASSPHGQGADGYTF. Here the CDR3 DNA reads TGCGCCAGCAGCCCCCATGGACAGGGGGCAGATGGCTACACCTTC.

This rearrangement joins TRBV9 to TRBJ1-6; 9 bases map to TRBD1. V was pared by 0 bases and J by 8 bases, with 6 bases of the junction left unmatched. This CDR3 region has 16 residues. Per germline, CDR1 SGDLS and CDR2 YYNGEE. The CDR3 is CASSVGARQGDSPLHF. The CDR3 DNA sequence: TGTGCCAGCAGCGTAGGCGCCCGACAGGGGGATTCACCCCTCCACTTT.

This rearrangement joins TRBV7-2 to TRBJ1-3, with D possibly matching TRBD1 (6 bases). V lost 7 bases and J lost 3, with 13 bases in between. Germline values: CDR1 SGHTA, CDR2 FQGNSA. The CDR3 length is 14 residues. CDR3 in DNA: TGTGCCAGCACCCCTGGGGGCGGTGGAAACACCATATATTTT. Translating it yields CASTPGGGGNTIYF. Full variable domain (outside the CDR3, taken from reference TRBV7-2 and TRBJ1-3): GAGVSQSPSNKVTEKGKDVELRCDPISGHTALYWYRQSLGQGLEFLIYFQGNSAPDKSGLPSDRFSAERTGGSVSTLTIQRTQQEDSAVYLCASTPGGGGNTIYFGEGSWLTVV.

This chain links TRBV29-1 with TRBJ2-1, with 10 bases fitting TRBD2. V lost 2 bases, J lost 7 bases, and 8 bases stayed unmatched. CDR1 SQVTM and CDR2 ANQGSEA come from the germline V gene. This CDR3 contains 15 residues. CDR3 bases: TGCAGCGTTGAACGGGCTAGCGGGGGAAGGAATGAGCAGTTCTTC. It yields the protein CSVERASGGRNEQFF.

Comment on this clone: An end of the junction does not agree with germline; a read error may underlie this. CDR3 DNA sequence: TGCGCCGGCAGCTTGGAAGGAGGGATTTCGTTTTTT. It yields the protein CAGSLEGGISFF. The chain combines TRBV5-1 with TRBJ1-4; D gene unclear. CDR1 and CDR2 (germline): SGHRS, YFSETQ. The CDR3 has 12 amino acids.

This chain uses TRBV5-6 with TRBJ1-1, with D possibly matching TRBD1 (5 bases). Germline V gives CDR1 SGHDT, CDR2 YYEEEE. The CDR3 runs 17 residues. The V end lost 1 base, the J end lost 0 bases, and 16 bases lay between the germline ends. The CDR3 region is CASSLYPLRELNTEAFF. As DNA, the CDR3 is TGTGCCAGCAGCTTGTACCCCCTCAGGGAATTGAACACTGAAGCTTTCTTT.

The chain carries TRBV7-2 and TRBJ2-4; TRBD1 agrees at 9 bases. V trimming: 4 bases; J trimming: 7 bases; junction bases outside the gene matches: 11. Germline assignment: CDR1 SGHTA and CDR2 FQGNSA. The CDR3 spans 16 residues. CDR3 sequence (DNA): TGTGCCAGCAGCTCTCTCCGAGGGACAGGGACTAACATTCAGTACTTC. This encodes CASSSLRGTGTNIQYF.